What follows is one T cell receptor (beta chain) and its context. Its antigen is undetermined. The junction departs from the called germline gene at one end, perhaps through a read error. The data are from a study of prognosis after radiotherapy for stage I lung cancer. Turning to the study itself: In more than 13 patients the disease was a newly diagnosed primary stage I lung tumor, whereas a few had oligometastatic NSCLC following surgical resection of the primary tumor.

Two-round multiplex PCR amplified TCR beta CDR3 from genomic DNA. First-round PCR used primers specific to each TRBV and TRBJ gene. In TCRdb, the multiplex PCR reads were re-called with MiXCR into one record per CDR3 protein. The sample has 50,000 or so distinct CDR3 sequences; around a third are singletons. This CDR3 spans 13 amino acids. CDR1 and CDR2 from the germline V gene are SGHTS and YDEGEE. Study observations and caveats: A fall in unique TCR clone counts followed stereotactic body radiation therapy, with medians of around 10,000 versus 6,900. Usage of the TRBV and TRBJ genes (in patients with versus without metastases) was reportedly different.

The chain carries TRBV5-8 and TRBJ2-1, with D uncertain. The receptor was derived from a donor over 45 with non-small cell lung cancer. The sample consisted of PBMCs, taken before or after stereotactic body radiation therapy (not recorded which). CDR3 bases: TGTGCCAGCAGCTTGTATCAGCAGGAGCCCGGGCTCTTC. It codes for CASSLYQQEPGLF.